These T cell receptor beta chains were read from a single sample in a study of graft-versus-host responses after intestinal transplantation. Data came from immunoSEQ multiplex PCR; TCRdb stores just in-frame clones and leaves some out. The sample shows a few thousand clones, approximately 40% of them seen only once. Sequenced material: alloreactive CD8+ T cells from a mixed lymphocyte reaction culture, taken before transplantation. These TCRs come from a human patient who was an organ donor for intestinal transplantation. Each CDR3 is given with its conserved first and last residue. The D gene is left open where the match is weak. Not all rows give a size; the values are once, few, many and, for expanded clones, a class.

CDR3aa | CDR3nt | d_gene | j_gene | v_gene | abundance
CASRPPLRDTQYF | TGTGCCAGCAGACCGCCACTTCGAGATACGCAGTATTTT | - | TRBJ2-3 | TRBV7-9 | -
CASSVGVGSTGASTDTQYF | TGTGCCAGCAGTGTAGGGGTGGGCTCGACAGGGGCTTCAACAGATACGCAGTATTTT | TRBD1 | TRBJ2-3 | TRBV28 | -
CASSPWGEDQPQHF | TGTGCCAGCAGCCCCTGGGGGGAGGATCAGCCCCAGCATTTT | - | TRBJ1-5 | TRBV11-2 | -
CASSIKAGEADTQYF | TGTGCCAGCAGTATCAAAGCGGGAGAGGCAGATACGCAGTATTTT | TRBD2 | TRBJ2-3 | TRBV28 | few
CASSVASGRAGETQYF | TGTGCCAGCAGCGTTGCGAGCGGGAGGGCCGGGGAGACCCAGTACTTC | TRBD2 | TRBJ2-5 | TRBV9 | few
CASSQAPASGYEQYF | TGCGCCAGCAGCCAAGCCCCTGCTAGCGGCTACGAGCAGTACTTC | TRBD2 | TRBJ2-7 | TRBV4-1 | medium-sized
CASRLASSSYNEQFF | TGTGCCAGCAGGCTAGCCAGCAGCTCCTACAATGAGCAGTTCTTC | - | TRBJ2-1 | TRBV14 | -
CASILREQEEQYF | TGTGCCAGCATTTTGCGGGAACAAGAAGAGCAGTACTTC | - | TRBJ2-7 | TRBV6-6 | -
CASSQVAGANYGYTF | TGCGCCAGCAGCCAAGTAGCGGGGGCAAACTATGGCTACACCTTC | - | TRBJ1-2 | TRBV4-1 | -
CASSHIAQTDILYPSTDTQYF | TGCGCCAGCAGCCACATAGCCCAAACGGACATCCTGTATCCTAGCACAGATACGCAGTATTTT | - | TRBJ2-3 | TRBV4-3 | few
CASSIVRATGELFF | TGTGCCAGTAGTATAGTCCGCGCGACCGGGGAGCTGTTTTTT | - | TRBJ2-2 | TRBV19 | -
CASSAVWTGRHTEAFF | TGTGCCAGCAGCGCTGTATGGACAGGGCGTCACACTGAAGCTTTCTTT | TRBD1 | TRBJ1-1 | TRBV11-2 | -
CASSFLQDQPQHF | TGTGCCAGCAGTTTTTTACAGGATCAGCCCCAGCATTTT | - | TRBJ1-5 | TRBV28 | -
CASSKRDRDNEKLFF | TGTGCCAGCAGCAAACGAGACAGGGACAATGAAAAACTGTTTTTT | - | TRBJ1-4 | TRBV21-1 | -
CASSPGLAYEQYF | TGTGCCAGCTCTCCCGGACTAGCCTACGAGCAGTACTTC | TRBD2 | TRBJ2-7 | TRBV18 | once
CASSFVWSYNEQFF | TGTGCCAGCAGCTTTGTGTGGAGTTACAATGAGCAGTTCTTC | - | TRBJ2-1 | TRBV11-2 | -
CASSQASGGFSYEQYF | TGCGCCAGCAGCCAAGCGTCAGGGGGCTTCTCCTACGAGCAGTACTTC | TRBD1 | TRBJ2-7 | TRBV4-3 | -